This T cell receptor beta chain was recovered during a study of T-cell memory formation after mild COVID-19. 5'RACE primed at constant segments yielded TCR alpha and TCR beta cDNA libraries bearing sample barcodes and UMIs. One entry per CDR3 protein, called by TCRdb with MiXCR from the 5' RACE reads. The repertoire has under 300,000 distinct CDR3 sequences, less than 9.5% of them found once; the top ten carry 22%. General study findings and limits: Clones that shrank (day 15 to 85) were balanced CD4/CD8, whereas later expanders leaned CD4+.

This clonotype was seen many times. Its antigen remains unknown. Per germline, CDR1 SGHTA and CDR2 FQGNSA. CDR3 length: 15 amino acids. The V and J ends lost 7 bases and 0 bases respectively, with 13 bases between them. Material: PBMCs or a T cell subset sorted from them (not recorded which). The chain uses TRBV7-2 and TRBJ2-1; a weak D match, TRBD2 (5 bases). The receptor was isolated from a man younger than 35 who had mild COVID-19 (a few samples of this study predate the infection). Cell type and time point are not known. As DNA, the CDR3 is TGTGCCAGCAACGCCGTTGGGAGCTCCTACAATGAGCAGTTCTTC. Translation: CASNAVGSSYNEQFF.